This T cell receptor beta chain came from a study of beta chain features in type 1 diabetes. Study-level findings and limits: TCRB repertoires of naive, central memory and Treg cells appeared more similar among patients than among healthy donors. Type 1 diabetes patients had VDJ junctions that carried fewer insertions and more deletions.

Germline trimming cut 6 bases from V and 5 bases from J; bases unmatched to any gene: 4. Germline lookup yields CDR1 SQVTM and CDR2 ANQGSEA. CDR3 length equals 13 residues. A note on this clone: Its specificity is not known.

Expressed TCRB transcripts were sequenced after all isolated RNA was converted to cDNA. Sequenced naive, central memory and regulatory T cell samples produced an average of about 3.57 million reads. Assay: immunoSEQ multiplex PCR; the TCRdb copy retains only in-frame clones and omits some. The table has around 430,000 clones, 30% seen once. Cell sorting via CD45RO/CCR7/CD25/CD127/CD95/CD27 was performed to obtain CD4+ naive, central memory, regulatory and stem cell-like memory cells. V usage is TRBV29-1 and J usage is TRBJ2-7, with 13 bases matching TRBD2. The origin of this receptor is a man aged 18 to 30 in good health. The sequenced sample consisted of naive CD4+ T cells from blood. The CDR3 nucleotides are TGCAGCGTAACCGGACTAGCGGGAGACGAGCAGTACTTC. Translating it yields CSVTGLAGDEQYF.